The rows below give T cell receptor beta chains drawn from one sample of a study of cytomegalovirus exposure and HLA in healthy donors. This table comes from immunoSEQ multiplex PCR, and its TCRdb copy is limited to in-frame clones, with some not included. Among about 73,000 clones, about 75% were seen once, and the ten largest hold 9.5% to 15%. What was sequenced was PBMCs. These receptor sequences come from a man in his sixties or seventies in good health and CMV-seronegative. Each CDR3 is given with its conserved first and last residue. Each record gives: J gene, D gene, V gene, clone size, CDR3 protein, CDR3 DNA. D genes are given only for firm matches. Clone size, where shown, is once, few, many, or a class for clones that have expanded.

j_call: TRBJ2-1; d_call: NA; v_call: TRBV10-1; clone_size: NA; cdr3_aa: CASSANRGGNEQFF; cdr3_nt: TGCGCCAGCAGTGCGAACCGAGGGGGCAATGAGCAGTTCTTC
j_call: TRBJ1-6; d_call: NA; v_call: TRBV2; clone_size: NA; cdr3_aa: CASSDSQINSPLHF; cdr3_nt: TGTGCCAGCAGTGACAGTCAGATTAATTCACCCCTCCACTTT
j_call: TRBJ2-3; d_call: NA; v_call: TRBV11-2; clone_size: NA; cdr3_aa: CASSLKGITDTQYF; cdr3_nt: TGTGCCAGCAGCTTGAAGGGGATCACAGATACGCAGTATTTT
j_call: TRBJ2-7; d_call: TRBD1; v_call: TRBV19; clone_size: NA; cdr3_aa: CASRTGGTGSYEQYF; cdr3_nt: TGTGCCAGTAGAACCGGTGGGACAGGGTCCTACGAGCAGTACTTC
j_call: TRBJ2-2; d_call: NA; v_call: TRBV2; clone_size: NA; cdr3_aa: CASSIDGAGELFF; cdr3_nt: TGTGCCAGCAGTATCGATGGAGCCGGGGAGCTGTTTTTT
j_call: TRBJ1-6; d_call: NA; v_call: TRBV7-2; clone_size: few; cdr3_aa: CASSLAQTGSSPLHF; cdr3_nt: TGTGCCAGCAGCTTAGCCCAGACTGGGAGTTCACCCCTCCACTTT
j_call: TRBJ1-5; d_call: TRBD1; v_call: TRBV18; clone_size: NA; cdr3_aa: CASSPSSGTANQPQHF; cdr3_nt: TGTGCCAGCTCACCTTCCTCCGGGACAGCGAATCAGCCCCAGCATTTT
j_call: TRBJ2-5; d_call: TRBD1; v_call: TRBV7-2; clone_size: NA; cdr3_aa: CASSLGDRKETQYF; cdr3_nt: TGTGCCAGCAGCTTAGGGGACAGAAAAGAGACCCAGTACTTC
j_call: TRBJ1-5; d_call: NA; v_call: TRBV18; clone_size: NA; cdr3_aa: CASSPQGVNQPQHF; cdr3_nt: TGTGCCAGCTCACCCCAGGGCGTTAATCAGCCCCAGCATTTT
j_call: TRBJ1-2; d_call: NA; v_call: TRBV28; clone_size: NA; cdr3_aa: CASSFPRLRTVCGYTF; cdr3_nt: TGTGCCAGCAGTTTCCCCCGATTACGGACAGTGTGTGGCTACACCTTC
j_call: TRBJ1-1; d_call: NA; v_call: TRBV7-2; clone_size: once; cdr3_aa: CASSLQGTTEAFF; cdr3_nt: TGTGCCAGCAGCTTGCAGGGTACCACTGAAGCTTTCTTT
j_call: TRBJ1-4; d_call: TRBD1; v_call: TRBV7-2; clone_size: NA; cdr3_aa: CASSEPRRQGGEKLFF; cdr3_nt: TGTGCCAGCAGCGAACCCCGCCGACAGGGAGGTGAAAAACTGTTCTTT
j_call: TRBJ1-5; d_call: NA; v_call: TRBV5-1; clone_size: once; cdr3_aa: CASSAGGADQPQHF; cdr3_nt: TGCGCCAGCAGCGCTGGAGGGGCAGATCAGCCCCAGCATTTT
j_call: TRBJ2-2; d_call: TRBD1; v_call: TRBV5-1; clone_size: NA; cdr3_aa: CASSLGTGPTGELFF; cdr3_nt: TGCGCCAGCAGCCTAGGGACAGGGCCCACCGGGGAGCTGTTTTTT
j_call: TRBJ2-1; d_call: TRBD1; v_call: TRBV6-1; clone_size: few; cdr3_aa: CASSGGTGEYNEQFF; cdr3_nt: TGTGCCAGCAGTGGGGGGACAGGGGAGTACAATGAGCAGTTCTTC
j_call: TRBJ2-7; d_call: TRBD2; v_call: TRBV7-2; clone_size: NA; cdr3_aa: CASSWTSSPYEQYF; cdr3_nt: TGTGCCAGCAGCTGGACTAGCTCACCCTACGAGCAGTACTTC
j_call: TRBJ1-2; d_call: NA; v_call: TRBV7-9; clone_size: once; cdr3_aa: CASSLEGHGYTF; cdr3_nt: TGTGCCAGCAGCTTAGAGGGGCATGGCTACACCTTC
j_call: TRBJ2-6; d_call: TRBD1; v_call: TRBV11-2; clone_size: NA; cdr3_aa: CASTQRDSTFSGANVLTF; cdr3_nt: TGTGCCAGCACCCAGAGGGACAGCACCTTTTCTGGGGCCAACGTCCTGACTTTC
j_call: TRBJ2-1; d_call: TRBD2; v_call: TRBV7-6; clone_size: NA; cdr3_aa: CASSRGLAGMNEQFF; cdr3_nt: TGTGCCAGCAGCAGGGGACTAGCGGGAATGAATGAGCAGTTCTTC
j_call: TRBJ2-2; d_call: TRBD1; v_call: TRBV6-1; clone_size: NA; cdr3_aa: CASAREDRPTGELFF; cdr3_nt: TGTGCCAGCGCACGAGAGGACAGGCCCACCGGGGAGCTGTTTTTT
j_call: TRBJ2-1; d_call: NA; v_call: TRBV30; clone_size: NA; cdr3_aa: CAWIPGHRYNEQFF; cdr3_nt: TGTGCCTGGATCCCGGGACACAGATACAATGAGCAGTTCTTC
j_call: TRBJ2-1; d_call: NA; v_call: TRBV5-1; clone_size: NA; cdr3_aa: CASRPAVSNEQFF; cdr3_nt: TGCGCCAGCAGACCAGCGGTGTCCAATGAGCAGTTCTTC
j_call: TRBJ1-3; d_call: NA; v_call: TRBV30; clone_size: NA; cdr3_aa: CAWSFLGSSGNTIYF; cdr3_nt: TGTGCCTGGAGTTTTCTAGGGAGCTCTGGAAACACCATATATTTT
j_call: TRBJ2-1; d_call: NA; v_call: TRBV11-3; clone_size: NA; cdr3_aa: CASSQDYTYNEQFF; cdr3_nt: TGTGCCAGCAGCCAGGACTACACCTACAATGAGCAGTTCTTC
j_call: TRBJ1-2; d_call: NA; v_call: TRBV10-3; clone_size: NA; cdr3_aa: CAISTGRTNYGYTF; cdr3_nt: TGTGCCATCAGCACAGGGCGGACTAACTATGGCTACACCTTC
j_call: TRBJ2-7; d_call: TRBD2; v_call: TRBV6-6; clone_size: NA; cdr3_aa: CASSLNGRAHEQYF; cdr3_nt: TGTGCCAGCAGTTTAAACGGGAGGGCCCACGAGCAGTACTTC
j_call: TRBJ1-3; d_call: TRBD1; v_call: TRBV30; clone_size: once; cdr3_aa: CAWGPRGTANLAGNTIYF; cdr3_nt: TGTGCCTGGGGTCCGAGGGGGACAGCCAACTTAGCAGGAAACACCATATATTTT
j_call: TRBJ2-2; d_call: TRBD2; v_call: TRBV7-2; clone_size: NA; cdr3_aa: CASSLRLAGTSNTGELFF; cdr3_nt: TGTGCCAGCAGCTTAAGACTAGCGGGCACATCAAACACCGGGGAGCTGTTTTTT